This T cell receptor (beta chain) was sequenced during a study of circulating CD8 cells and anti-PD-1 response in melanoma. TCR libraries were prepared from about 16 ng of total RNA with the QIAseq Immune Repertoire TCR panel. In TCRdb, the reads were re-called with MiXCR into one record per CDR3 protein. The sample consists of about 1,200 distinct CDR3 sequences, 9.5% to 12% of them appearing once. This clonotype is judged medium-sized. Live CD3+CD8+TCRalphabeta+ cells were sorted into four subsets by PD-1 and/or TIGIT. The CDR3 has 13 amino acids. Trimming left V 1 base short and J 3 bases short, with 7 bases between. Per germline, CDR1 LGHDT and CDR2 YNNKEL (reference sequence).

This chain joins TRBV3-1 and TRBJ2-7; D not resolved. Sequences were derived from CD8+ T cells from PBMCs, sampled at baseline or after one month of anti-PD-1 therapy (not recorded which). The source is a human donor with melanoma. CDR3 loop: CASSQGGDYEQYF. The CDR3 DNA sequence: TGTGCCAGCAGCCAAGGTGGTGACTACGAGCAGTACTTC.